A single sample is the source of the 10 T cell receptor beta chains below, sequenced in a study of cytomegalovirus exposure and HLA in healthy donors. Primers for the PCR totalled 60 Vbeta and 13 Jbeta. This table comes from immunoSEQ multiplex PCR, and its TCRdb copy is limited to in-frame clones, with some not included. The sample has about 180,000 clones; roughly four fifths are singletons. Sequenced material: PBMCs. These TCRs come from a woman between 18 and 29 years old in good health and CMV-seropositive.

This sequence joins TRBV4-2 and TRBJ2-7, with D tentatively TRBD1 (6 bases). Germline V CDR1 and CDR2: LGHNA, YNFKEQ. Trimming took 3 bases from V and 2 from J, leaving 8 bases between them. The CDR3 is made up of 13 amino acids. The CDR3 DNA follows: TGTGCCAGCAGCCAGGACAGTACCTACGAGCAGTACTTC. Residues: CASSQDSTYEQYF.

V usage is TRBV6-1 and J usage is TRBJ2-1, with a tentative D call TRBD1 (6 bases). The CDR3 totals 16 residues. The V gene lost 4 bases and the J gene lost 7 bases, with 20 bases spanning the gap. From germline, CDR1 is MNHNS and CDR2 SASEGT. The CDR3 nucleotides read TGTGCCAGCAGTGGGAAGCCGGGAAGAAGGGGGAATGAGCAGTTCTTC. It translates to CASSGKPGRRGNEQFF.

V is TRBV6-4 and J is TRBJ2-3, with 9 bases aligning to TRBD2. Per germline, CDR1 MRHNA and CDR2 SNTAGT. The CDR3 runs 13 residues. V was clipped by 6 bases and J by 6 bases; unmatched bases: 4. This chain's CDR3 is CASRKTSGDTQYF. CDR3 coding DNA: TGTGCCAGCAGAAAGACTAGCGGCGATACGCAGTATTTT.

The chain employs TRBV7-9 and TRBJ2-7; D possibly corresponds to TRBD1 (5 bases). The CDR3 length is 12 residues. Germline assignment: CDR1 SEHNR and CDR2 FQNEAQ (reference sequence). With 4 bases removed from V and 5 bases from J, the gap between germline ends came to 9 bases. The CDR3 protein is CASSSQGNEQYF. The CDR3 region has the DNA TGTGCCAGCAGCTCCCAGGGAAACGAGCAGTACTTC.

The chain employs TRBV7-9 and TRBJ1-2, with a weak D call TRBD1 (6 bases). Germline V CDR1 and CDR2: SEHNR, FQNEAQ (reference sequence). CDR3 length equals 13 residues. Trimming took 5 bases from V and 8 from J, leaving 15 bases between them. Here the CDR3 DNA reads TGTGCCAGCAGCCAACAGGGAGCTATGGGCTACACCTTC. It is translated as CASSQQGAMGYTF.

This rearrangement joins TRBV6-5 to TRBJ1-2; no clear D. This CDR3 has 13 residues. Germline V gene sequence: CDR1 MNHEY, CDR2 SVGAGI. Trimming left V 5 bases short and J 6 bases short, with 13 bases between. The CDR3 DNA reads TGTGCCAGCAGTGCCGGAGGGTCGCATGGCTACACCTTC. The encoded protein is CASSAGGSHGYTF.

This clone appeared a few times. V is TRBV7-2 and J is TRBJ1-1; D is unresolved. The V end was cut by 1 base, the J end by 2 bases, with 5 bases between. The CDR3 spans 13 residues. Germline CDR1 and CDR2: SGHTA and FQGNSA. CDR3 sequence (DNA): TGTGCCAGCAGCTTAGAGCGTAACACTGAAGCTTTCTTT. As protein: CASSLERNTEAFF.

This chain connects TRBV19 to TRBJ2-6, with a tentative D call TRBD2 (6 bases). The ends were cut back, 5 bases at V and 0 bases at J, with 17 bases in the middle. Germline V CDR1 and CDR2: LNHDA, SQIVND (reference sequence). The CDR3 runs to 18 residues. The CDR3 loop is CASSVRRDLGSGANVLTF. Written as DNA, the CDR3 is TGTGCCAGTAGTGTCCGGAGGGACCTCGGCTCTGGGGCCAACGTCCTGACTTTC. The full variable domain, its missing parts supplied by reference TRBV19 and TRBJ2-6, is DGGITQSPKYLFRKEGQNVTLSCEQNLNHDAMYWYRQDPGQGLRLIYYSQIVNDFQKGDIAEGYSVSREKKESFPLTVTSAQKNPTAFYLCASSVRRDLGSGANVLTFGAGSRLTVL.

CDR3 loop: CASSDRFYNSPLHF. DNA of the CDR3: TGTGCCAGCAGCGACAGGTTCTATAATTCACCCCTCCACTTT. The chain has TRBV27 and TRBJ1-6; a possible D gene is TRBD1 (6 bases). This CDR3 region has 14 residues. V was trimmed by 6 bases and J by 3 bases, leaving 9 bases between them. Germline V gene sequence: CDR1 MNHEY, CDR2 SMNVEV (reference sequence).

In its sample, this clone was seen once. CDR3 sequence (DNA): TGTGCCAGCAGCCCCGACCTGATAGGACTAGCGGGGGGCCAAGAGACCCAGTACTTC. Its protein is CASSPDLIGLAGGQETQYF. The chain joins TRBV2 to TRBJ2-5, with 14 nucleotides matching TRBD2. This CDR3 is 19 amino acids long. Germline lookup yields CDR1 SNHLY and CDR2 FYNNEI. J gave up 1 base and V 6 bases, and 13 bases lay outside the gene matches.